This TCR beta chain was obtained from a study of blood T cell repertoires in COVID-19. Study as a whole: Both acute and convalescent COVID-19 samples were obtained from the United States, Italy and Spain. T cells, B-cell-depleted T cells, or PBMCs supplied cDNA or gDNA.

The length of the CDR3 is 15 residues. V shed 1 base and J 7 bases; nucleotides not matched to a gene: 6. Germline CDR1 is SEHNR and CDR2 is FQNEAQ (reference sequence). Data came from immunoSEQ multiplex PCR; TCRdb stores just in-frame clones and leaves some out. The data show around 70,000 clones, about nine tenths seen once. The specimen was peripheral blood. The chain is built from TRBV7-9 and TRBJ1-4; TRBD1 matches 7 bases. This TCR was sampled from a human donor in a cohort sampled during active COVID-19. CDR3 DNA sequence: TGTGCCAGCAGCTTAGGAAGGGGGCTTGGTGAAAAACTGTTTTTT. It encodes CASSLGRGLGEKLFF.